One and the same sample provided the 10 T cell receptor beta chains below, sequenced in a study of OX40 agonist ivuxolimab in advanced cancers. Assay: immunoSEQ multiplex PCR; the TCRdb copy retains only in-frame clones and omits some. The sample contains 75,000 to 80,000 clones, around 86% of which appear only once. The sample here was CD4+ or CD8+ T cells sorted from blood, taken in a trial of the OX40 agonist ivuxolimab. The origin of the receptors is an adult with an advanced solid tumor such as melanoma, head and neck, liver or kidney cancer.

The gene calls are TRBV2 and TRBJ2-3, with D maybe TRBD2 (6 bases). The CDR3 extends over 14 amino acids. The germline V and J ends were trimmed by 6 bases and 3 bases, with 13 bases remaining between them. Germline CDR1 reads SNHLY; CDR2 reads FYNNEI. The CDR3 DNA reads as TGTGCCAGCAGATCGGGAGAGGGAACAGATACGCAGTATTTT. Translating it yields CASRSGEGTDTQYF.

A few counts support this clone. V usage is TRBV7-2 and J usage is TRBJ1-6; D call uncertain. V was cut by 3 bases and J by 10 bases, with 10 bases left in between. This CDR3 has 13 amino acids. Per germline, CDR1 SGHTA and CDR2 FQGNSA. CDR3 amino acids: CASSFGLRSPLHF. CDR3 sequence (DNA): TGTGCCAGCAGCTTCGGCCTAAGATCACCCCTCCACTTT.

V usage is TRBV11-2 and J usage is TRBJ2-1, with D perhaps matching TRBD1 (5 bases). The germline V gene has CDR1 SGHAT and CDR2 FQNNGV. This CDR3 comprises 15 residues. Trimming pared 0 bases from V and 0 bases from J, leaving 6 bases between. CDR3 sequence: CASSLEGASYNEQFF. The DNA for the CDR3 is TGTGCCAGCAGCTTAGAAGGGGCCTCCTACAATGAGCAGTTCTTC.

Here the CDR3 reads CASSLHPGFTYGELFF. The CDR3 DNA follows: TGTGCCAGCAGCTTACATCCGGGATTTACATACGGGGAGCTGTTTTTT. J is TRBJ2-2 and V is TRBV7-3, with D maybe TRBD2 (5 bases). Germline CDR1 SGHTA, CDR2 FQGTGA. The CDR3 is 16 residues long. Trimming removed 2 bases from V and 7 bases from J, with 17 bases in between.

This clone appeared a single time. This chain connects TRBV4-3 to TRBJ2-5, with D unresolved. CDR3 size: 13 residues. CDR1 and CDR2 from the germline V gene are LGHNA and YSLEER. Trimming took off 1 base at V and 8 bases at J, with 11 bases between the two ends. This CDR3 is CASSQVGTPTQYF. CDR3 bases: TGCGCCAGCAGCCAAGTCGGAACACCCACCCAGTACTTC.

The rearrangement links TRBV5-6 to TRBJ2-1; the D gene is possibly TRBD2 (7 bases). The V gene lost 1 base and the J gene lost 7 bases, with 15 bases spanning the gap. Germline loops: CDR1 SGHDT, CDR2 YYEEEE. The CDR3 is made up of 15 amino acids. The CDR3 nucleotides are TGTGCCAGCAGCTTGATTGGGAGGGGGGCGAATGAGCAGTTCTTC. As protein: CASSLIGRGANEQFF.

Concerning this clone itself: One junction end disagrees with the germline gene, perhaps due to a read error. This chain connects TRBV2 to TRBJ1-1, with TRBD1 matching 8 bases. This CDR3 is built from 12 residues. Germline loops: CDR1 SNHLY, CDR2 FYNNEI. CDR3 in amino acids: CASSRDRTGAFF. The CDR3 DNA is TGTGCCAGCAGTCGGGACAGGACTGGAGCTTTCTTT.

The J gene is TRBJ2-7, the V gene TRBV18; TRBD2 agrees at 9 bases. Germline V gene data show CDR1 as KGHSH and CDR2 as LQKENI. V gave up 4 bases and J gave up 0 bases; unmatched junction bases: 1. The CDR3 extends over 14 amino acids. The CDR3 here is CASSLSGSSYEQYF. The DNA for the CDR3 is TGTGCCAGCTCACTTAGCGGGAGCTCCTACGAGCAGTACTTC.

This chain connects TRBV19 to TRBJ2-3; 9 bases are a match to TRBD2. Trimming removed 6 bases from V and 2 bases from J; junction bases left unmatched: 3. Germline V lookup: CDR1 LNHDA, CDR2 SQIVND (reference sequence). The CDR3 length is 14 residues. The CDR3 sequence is CASSSSGATDTQYF. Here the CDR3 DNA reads TGTGCCAGTAGCTCTAGCGGGGCCACAGATACGCAGTATTTT.

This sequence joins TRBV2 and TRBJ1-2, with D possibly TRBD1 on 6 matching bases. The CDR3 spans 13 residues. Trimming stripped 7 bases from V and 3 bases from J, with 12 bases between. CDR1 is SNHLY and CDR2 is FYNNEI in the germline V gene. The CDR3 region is CASTIRQDYGYTF. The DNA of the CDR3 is TGTGCCAGCACGATCCGACAGGACTATGGCTACACCTTC.